A selection of T cell receptor beta chains follows, all from one sample in a study of T cell responses to AZD1222 COVID-19 vaccine. Using immunoSEQ multiplex PCR, the repertoire was profiled, and TCRdb retains in-frame clones only, with some absent. The table lists some 180,000 clones, about 92% of them singletons. The sequences come from peripheral blood, collected on day 0 of AZD1222 vaccination. The receptors shown here come from an adult in good health. The CDR3 runs from the conserved cysteine through the conserved F or W. Fields, in order: V gene, D gene, J gene, clone size, CDR3 protein, CDR3 DNA. A D gene is named only where the DNA matches it firmly. Size tells how often a clone was seen (once, few, many) or the class of an expanded clone, and some rows leave it out.

v_gene: TRBV7-9
d_gene: NA
j_gene: TRBJ1-2
abundance: NA
CDR3aa: CASSLAEGRHNYGYTF
CDR3nt: TGTGCCAGCAGCTTAGCAGAGGGGAGGCACAACTATGGCTACACCTTC

v_gene: TRBV7-8
d_gene: NA
j_gene: TRBJ2-5
abundance: NA
CDR3aa: CASSRPAGRETQYF
CDR3nt: TGTGCCAGCAGCCGGCCGGCAGGCCGAGAGACCCAGTACTTC

v_gene: TRBV2
d_gene: NA
j_gene: TRBJ1-5
abundance: NA
CDR3aa: CASSERGGLAQPQHF
CDR3nt: TGTGCCAGCAGTGAACGGGGGGGCTTGGCTCAGCCCCAGCATTTT

v_gene: TRBV29-1
d_gene: NA
j_gene: TRBJ1-2
abundance: NA
CDR3aa: CSVEASAGSGGYTF
CDR3nt: TGCAGCGTTGAAGCTTCGGCGGGATCCGGTGGCTACACCTTC

v_gene: TRBV25-1
d_gene: TRBD1
j_gene: TRBJ2-3
abundance: NA
CDR3aa: CASSEQQGSADTQYF
CDR3nt: TGTGCCAGCAGTGAACAACAGGGGTCGGCGGATACGCAGTATTTT

v_gene: TRBV11-2
d_gene: TRBD1
j_gene: TRBJ1-6
abundance: NA
CDR3aa: CASGATGGNSPLHF
CDR3nt: TGTGCCAGCGGGGCGACAGGGGGCAATTCACCCCTCCACTTT

v_gene: TRBV18
d_gene: NA
j_gene: TRBJ1-2
abundance: NA
CDR3aa: CASSRKIDPLRNYGYTF
CDR3nt: TGTGCCAGCTCCCGAAAAATAGATCCTCTCCGAAACTATGGCTACACCTTC

v_gene: TRBV24-1
d_gene: NA
j_gene: TRBJ1-2
abundance: NA
CDR3aa: CATSDPSPGTSSPYGYTF
CDR3nt: TGTGCCACCAGTGACCCCTCGCCCGGGACCTCATCCCCCTATGGCTACACCTTC

v_gene: TRBV7-6
d_gene: NA
j_gene: TRBJ1-3
abundance: NA
CDR3aa: CASSPSQGISGNTIYF
CDR3nt: TGTGCCAGCAGCCCGTCACAGGGTATCTCTGGAAACACCATATATTTT

v_gene: TRBV7-9
d_gene: NA
j_gene: TRBJ2-2
abundance: NA
CDR3aa: CASSLTQAGTGELFF
CDR3nt: TGTGCCAGCAGCTTAACCCAGGCCGGCACCGGGGAGCTGTTTTTT

v_gene: TRBV20-1
d_gene: NA
j_gene: TRBJ2-7
abundance: NA
CDR3aa: CSASDYTYEQYF
CDR3nt: TGCAGTGCTAGTGACTACACCTACGAGCAGTACTTC

v_gene: TRBV4-1
d_gene: NA
j_gene: TRBJ1-1
abundance: NA
CDR3aa: CASSQDGLKGMNTEAFF
CDR3nt: TGCGCCAGCAGCCAAGATGGATTAAAGGGGATGAACACTGAAGCTTTCTTT

v_gene: TRBV6-2/TRBV6-3
d_gene: NA
j_gene: TRBJ2-1
abundance: NA
CDR3aa: CASSQSTYNEQFF
CDR3nt: TGTGCCAGCAGTCAATCCACATACAATGAGCAGTTCTTC

v_gene: TRBV4-1
d_gene: NA
j_gene: TRBJ2-1
abundance: NA
CDR3aa: CASSQETGTYNEQFF
CDR3nt: TGCGCCAGCAGCCAAGAGACAGGGACTTACAATGAGCAGTTCTTC

v_gene: TRBV7-6
d_gene: TRBD1
j_gene: TRBJ1-2
abundance: many
CDR3aa: CASSPEETGSRGYTF
CDR3nt: TGTGCCAGCAGCCCAGAGGAGACAGGGTCTCGTGGCTACACCTTC

v_gene: TRBV25-1
d_gene: NA
j_gene: TRBJ1-1
abundance: NA
CDR3aa: CASRALGGESKAFF
CDR3nt: TGTGCCAGCAGGGCACTAGGGGGGGAGTCTAAAGCTTTCTTT

v_gene: TRBV7-8
d_gene: TRBD1
j_gene: TRBJ1-2
abundance: NA
CDR3aa: CASSLGQGGRSGGYTF
CDR3nt: TGTGCCAGCAGCTTAGGGCAGGGGGGAAGATCGGGAGGCTACACCTTC

v_gene: TRBV7-2
d_gene: NA
j_gene: TRBJ2-1
abundance: NA
CDR3aa: CASSLVLNSYNEQFF
CDR3nt: TGTGCCAGCAGCTTAGTGCTGAACTCCTACAATGAGCAGTTCTTC

v_gene: TRBV18
d_gene: TRBD1
j_gene: TRBJ1-4
abundance: NA
CDR3aa: CASTLPGQGGSANEKLFF
CDR3nt: TGTGCCAGCACCTTACCCGGGCAGGGGGGATCGGCTAATGAAAAACTGTTTTTT

v_gene: TRBV5-1
d_gene: NA
j_gene: TRBJ1-6
abundance: NA
CDR3aa: CASSLPTGLYNSPLHF
CDR3nt: TGCGCCAGCAGCCTACCAACAGGGCTCTATAATTCACCCCTCCACTTT

v_gene: TRBV18
d_gene: NA
j_gene: TRBJ2-1
abundance: NA
CDR3aa: CASSPAQYNEQFF
CDR3nt: TGTGCCAGCTCACCAGCCCAGTACAATGAGCAGTTCTTC

v_gene: TRBV3-1/TRBV3-2
d_gene: TRBD2
j_gene: TRBJ2-1
abundance: NA
CDR3aa: CASSQGLAGALGEQFF
CDR3nt: TGTGCCAGCAGCCAAGGACTAGCGGGAGCTTTGGGTGAGCAGTTCTTC

v_gene: TRBV27
d_gene: NA
j_gene: TRBJ1-1
abundance: NA
CDR3aa: CASSGYSGTEAFF
CDR3nt: TGTGCCAGCAGTGGGTACTCGGGCACTGAAGCTTTCTTT

v_gene: TRBV30
d_gene: NA
j_gene: TRBJ1-2
abundance: NA
CDR3aa: CAWKGMDSAYGYTF
CDR3nt: TGTGCCTGGAAAGGGATGGACAGTGCGTATGGCTACACCTTC

v_gene: TRBV4-1
d_gene: NA
j_gene: TRBJ1-1
abundance: NA
CDR3aa: CASSWPGAVNTEAFF
CDR3nt: TGCGCCAGCAGCTGGCCCGGGGCCGTGAACACTGAAGCTTTCTTT